This TCR beta chain originates from a study of early T cells in non-severe SARS-CoV-2 infection. Researchers tagged individual cDNA molecules with unique molecular identifiers. TCRdb itself ran the 5' RACE reads through MiXCR, one entry per CDR3 protein. This table holds 45,000 to 70,000 distinct CDR3 sequences, 9.5% to 13% found once. This clonotype has a count of ten or more. The antigen remains undetermined. The CDR3 runs 13 residues. The V gene's germline CDR1 is SQVTM and CDR2 ANQGSEA. The junction had 7 bases not matched to a gene; V was cut back by 7 bases and J by 6 bases. Study-wide points: A preference for anti-spike CD8 responses marked VDJdb matching, which missed private and CD4 specificities.

V gene TRBV29-1 combines with J gene TRBJ2-7, with 12 bases fitting TRBD1. The receptor's source is an adult who was a healthcare worker with PCR-confirmed SARS-CoV-2 infection or an uninfected control (not recorded which). Sequenced input: whole blood. The CDR3: CSGTGTGGSEQYF. Written as DNA, the CDR3 is TGCAGCGGGACCGGGACAGGGGGCTCCGAGCAGTACTTC.